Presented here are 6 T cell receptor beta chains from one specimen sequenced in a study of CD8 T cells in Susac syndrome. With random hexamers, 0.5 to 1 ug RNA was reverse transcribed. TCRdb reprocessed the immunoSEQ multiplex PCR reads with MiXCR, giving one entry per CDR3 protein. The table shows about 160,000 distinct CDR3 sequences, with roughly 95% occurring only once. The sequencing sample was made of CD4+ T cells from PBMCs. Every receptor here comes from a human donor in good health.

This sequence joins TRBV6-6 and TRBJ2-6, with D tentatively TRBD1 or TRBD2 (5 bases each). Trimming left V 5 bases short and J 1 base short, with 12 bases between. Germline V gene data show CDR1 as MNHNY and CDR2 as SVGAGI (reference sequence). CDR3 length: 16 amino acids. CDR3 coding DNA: TGTGCCAGCAGTGTGGGACCCAGGTCTGGGGCCAACGTCCTGACTTTC. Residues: CASSVGPRSGANVLTF.

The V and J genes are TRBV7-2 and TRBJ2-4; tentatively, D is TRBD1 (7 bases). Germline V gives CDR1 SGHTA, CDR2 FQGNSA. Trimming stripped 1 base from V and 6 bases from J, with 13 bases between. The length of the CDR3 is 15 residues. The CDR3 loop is CASSLVAGGGNIQYF. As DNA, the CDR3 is TGTGCCAGCAGCTTAGTGGCAGGGGGAGGAAACATTCAGTACTTC.

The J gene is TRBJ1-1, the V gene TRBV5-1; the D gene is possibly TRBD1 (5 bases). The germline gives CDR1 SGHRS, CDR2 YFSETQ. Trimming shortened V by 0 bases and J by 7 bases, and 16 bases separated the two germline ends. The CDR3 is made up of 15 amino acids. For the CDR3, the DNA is TGCGCCAGCAGCTTGGCCGGGGGGGAATGGGATGAAGCTTTCTTT. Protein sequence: CASSLAGGEWDEAFF. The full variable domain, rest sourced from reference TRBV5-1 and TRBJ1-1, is KAGVTQTPRYLIKTRGQQVTLSCSPISGHRSVSWYQQTPGQGLQFLFEYFSETQRNKGNFPGRFSGRQFSNSRSEMNVSTLELGDSALYLCASSLAGGEWDEAFFGQGTRLTVV.

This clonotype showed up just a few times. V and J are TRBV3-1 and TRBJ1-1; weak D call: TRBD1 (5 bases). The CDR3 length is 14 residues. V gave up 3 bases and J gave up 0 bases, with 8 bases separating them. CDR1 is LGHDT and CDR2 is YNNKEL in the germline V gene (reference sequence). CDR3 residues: CASSQAGLNTEAFF. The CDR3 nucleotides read TGTGCCAGCAGCCAGGCAGGGTTGAACACTGAAGCTTTCTTT.

CDR3 protein: CSAPSDGGSYNSPLHF. The CDR3, as DNA: TGCAGTGCTCCTTCGGACGGAGGCTCCTATAATTCACCCCTCCACTTT. The rearrangement links TRBV20-1 to TRBJ1-6; D unresolved. Trimming cost V 5 bases and J 0 bases, with 14 bases left between them. The CDR3 runs to 16 residues. CDR1 is DFQATT, CDR2 SNEGSKA, per germline (reference sequence).

CDR3 sequence (DNA): TGTGCCAGCAGCCTAAGGGGGGCCTATGGCTACACCTTC. Translation gives CASSLRGAYGYTF. V and J are TRBV3-1 and TRBJ1-2; tentative D call: TRBD1 (6 bases). This CDR3 spans 13 amino acids. V was cut by 4 bases and J by 4 bases, with 10 bases left in between. The germline V gene encodes CDR1 LGHDT and CDR2 YNNKEL (reference sequence).